The clone carrying this T cell receptor beta chain turned up a few times. Germline V gene data show CDR1 as SGHKS and CDR2 as YYEKEE (reference sequence). Deletions cut 1 base from V and 5 bases from J, with 21 bases between. The CDR3 is made up of 17 amino acids. Preparation of the TCRbeta library was carried out with unique molecular identifiers. TCRdb reprocessed the PCR reads with MiXCR, giving one entry per CDR3 protein. The sample includes approximately 420,000 distinct CDR3 sequences, about a tenth of them seen just once. This specimen belongs to a study of T-cell reconstitution after alpha-beta-depleted transplantation in children.

The gene calls are TRBV5-5 and TRBJ2-5; possibly TRBD1 for D (8 bases). This clonotype originated in a human donor who donated a stem cell graft to a child with acute myeloid leukemia. The starting material was PBMCs from the stem cell graft donor, obtained from the stem cell graft. DNA for the CDR3: TGTGCCAGCAGCTTGCAGGGGGCGGGGGAGTTCGCCGAGACCCAGTACTTC. It codes for CASSLQGAGEFAETQYF.